Listed here are 14 T cell receptor beta chains from one sample, sequenced in a study of regulatory T cells in long-lasting Graves disease. Time point: persistent/refractory GD, antithyroid drugs over 5 years with positive TRAb. Generation of the TCR library employed RNA extracted from PBMCs. TCR beta libraries were built with iRepertoire HTBI primers and Arm-PCR of CDR3 regions. One entry per CDR3 protein, called by TCRdb with MiXCR from the multiplex PCR reads. This table holds about 460,000 distinct CDR3 sequences, less than 25% found once. The source material was peripheral blood mononuclear cells (PBMCs), sampled when the disease was refractory, from a patient treated with antithyroid drugs. Source of these receptors: a female donor with Graves disease.

This clonotype was seen many times. The V call is TRBV12-3 or TRBV12-4, the J call TRBJ1-2; D is perhaps TRBD1 (6 bases). This CDR3 has 16 amino acids. V was cut by 7 bases and J by 2 bases, with 20 bases left in between. CDR3 coding DNA: TGTGCCAGCACTAGGAATGAAGGACAGATCAACTATGGCTACACCTTC. Translated, it gives CASTRNEGQINYGYTF.

The table lists this clonotype with a few counts. The genes are TRBV6-2 or TRBV6-3 and TRBJ2-2; 7 bases fit TRBD2. Germline loops: CDR1 MNHEY, CDR2 SVGEGT. The length of the CDR3 is 15 residues. The trim removed 6 bases at V and 1 base at J, leaving 5 bases unmatched. The CDR3 protein is CASSPGLGNTGELFF. The DNA for the CDR3 is TGTGCCAGCAGCCCTGGACTAGGGAACACCGGGGAGCTGTTTTTT.

In its sample, this clonotype was seen many times. The chain couples TRBV6-5 to TRBJ1-1, with a tentative D call TRBD1 (6 bases). The germline CDR1 and CDR2 sequences are MNHEY and SVGAGI. The V end lost 2 bases, the J end lost 0 bases, and 13 bases lay between the germline ends. The CDR3 consists of 16 residues. CDR3 sequence (DNA): TGTGCCAGCAGTTACGGGGGGGCGCGTGTGAACACTGAAGCTTTCTTT. Its translation: CASSYGGARVNTEAFF.

There are many counts of this clonotype. This chain links TRBV12-3 or TRBV12-4 with TRBJ1-1; 8 bases are a match to TRBD1. The CDR3 is 17 amino acids. V lost 4 bases, J lost 3 bases, and 13 bases stayed unmatched. CDR3 loop: CASSSPRGLRVDTEAFF. The CDR3 bases are TGTGCCAGCAGTTCGCCCAGGGGGCTGAGGGTCGACACTGAAGCTTTCTTT.

The chain employs TRBV27 and TRBJ1-2, with D possibly TRBD1 on 6 matching bases. The V gene's germline CDR1 is MNHEY and CDR2 SMNVEV (reference sequence). V was clipped by 8 bases and J by 0 bases, with 16 bases between them. There are 15 residues in the CDR3. The CDR3 sequence is CASRAGGGPNYGYTF. Written as DNA, the CDR3 is TGTGCCAGCCGAGCCGGTGGGGGCCCTAACTATGGCTACACCTTC.

This clonotype was seen repeatedly, ten times or more. The chain has TRBV13 and TRBJ1-1; no reliable D call. Trimming pared 5 bases from V and 0 bases from J, leaving 16 bases between. Per germline, CDR1 PRHDT and CDR2 FYEKMQ (reference sequence). The CDR3 has 16 amino acids. The CDR3 spells CASSGRTERMNTEAFF. DNA of the CDR3: TGTGCCAGCAGCGGACGGACCGAAAGAATGAACACTGAAGCTTTCTTT. Using reference TRBV13 and TRBJ1-1 for the parts outside the CDR3, the full variable domain is AAGVIQSPRHLIKEKRETATLKCYPIPRHDTVYWYQQGPGQDPQFLISFYEKMQSDKGSIPDRFSAQQFSDYHSELNMSSLELGDSALYFCASSGRTERMNTEAFFGQGTRLTVV.

The CDR3 reads CASSPQDEQFF. The DNA of the CDR3 is TGTGCCAGCTCACCACAGGATGAGCAGTTCTTC. This rearrangement joins TRBV18 to TRBJ2-1; D gene unclear. This CDR3 contains 11 residues. V gave up 1 base and J gave up 8 bases, with 3 bases separating them. The germline CDR1 and CDR2 sequences are KGHSH and LQKENI.

This clonotype was detected ten times or more. The CDR3 region is CASSQQAFGHLNTEAFF. The CDR3 DNA sequence: TGTGCCAGCAGCCAGCAAGCCTTCGGACACTTGAACACTGAAGCTTTCTTT. The V call is TRBV12-3 or TRBV12-4, the J call TRBJ1-1; D may be TRBD1 (5 bases). The CDR3 has 17 residues. V lost 6 bases and J lost 0, with 20 bases in between.

This chain links TRBV9 with TRBJ2-2; 7 positions agree with TRBD2. The CDR3 contains 14 residues. J lost 4 bases, V lost 0 bases, and 0 bases had no gene match. In germline, CDR1 is SGDLS, CDR2 YYNGEE. CDR3 sequence (DNA): TGTGCCAGCAGCGTAGGCGGGGGCACCGGGGAGCTGTTTTTT. Residues: CASSVGGGTGELFF.

This clonotype has at least ten counts. This chain connects TRBV7-2 to TRBJ2-7; D not certain. The V gene's germline CDR1 is SGHTA and CDR2 FQGNSA. The CDR3 is 12 residues long. The ends were cut back, 1 base at V and 5 bases at J, with 6 bases in the middle. CDR3 sequence reads: CASSLDFDEQYF. DNA for the CDR3: TGTGCCAGCAGCTTAGATTTCGACGAGCAGTACTTC.

In its sample, this clonotype was seen a few times. V gene TRBV30 combines with J gene TRBJ2-7; D is uncertain. The CDR3 contains 11 residues. V lost 3 bases and J 3 bases, leaving 6 bases between the germline ends. CDR1 is GTSNPN and CDR2 is SVGIG in the germline V gene (reference sequence). The CDR3, as DNA: TGTGCCTGGAGCGTAAACTACGAGCAGTACTTC. Protein: CAWSVNYEQYF.

This clonotype has more than one count but fewer than ten. V and J are TRBV10-3 and TRBJ2-7; D possibly corresponds to TRBD1 (6 bases). CDR3 length: 14 amino acids. Trimming took off 5 bases at V and 7 bases at J, with 18 bases between the two ends. CDR1 is ENHRY and CDR2 is SYGVKD in the germline V gene. DNA of the CDR3: TGTGCCATCAGTAATGACAGGTTCGAGGGAGAGCAGTACTTC. Protein: CAISNDRFEGEQYF.

The rearrangement uses TRBV20-1 and TRBJ2-7; weak D call: TRBD1 (6 bases). The CDR3 sequence is 14 residues long. The V end lost 3 bases, the J end lost 2 bases, and 14 bases lay between the germline ends. The germline CDR1 and CDR2 sequences are DFQATT and SNEGSKA (reference sequence). DNA for the CDR3: TGCAGTGCTAGCGGGCAGGGGTTCACCTACGAGCAGTACTTC. Its translation is CSASGQGFTYEQYF.

This clonotype has a count of ten or more. The rearrangement joins TRBV28 to TRBJ2-5; 12 bases are shared with TRBD2. The CDR3 is 18 amino acids. V lost 4 bases to trimming and J lost 2 bases; unmatched junction nucleotides: 11. Germline V lookup: CDR1 MDHEN, CDR2 SYDVKM. The CDR3 DNA is TGTGCCAGCAGTTACCCTTTACTAGCGGGGGGATTACAAGAGACCCAGTACTTC. It encodes CASSYPLLAGGLQETQYF.